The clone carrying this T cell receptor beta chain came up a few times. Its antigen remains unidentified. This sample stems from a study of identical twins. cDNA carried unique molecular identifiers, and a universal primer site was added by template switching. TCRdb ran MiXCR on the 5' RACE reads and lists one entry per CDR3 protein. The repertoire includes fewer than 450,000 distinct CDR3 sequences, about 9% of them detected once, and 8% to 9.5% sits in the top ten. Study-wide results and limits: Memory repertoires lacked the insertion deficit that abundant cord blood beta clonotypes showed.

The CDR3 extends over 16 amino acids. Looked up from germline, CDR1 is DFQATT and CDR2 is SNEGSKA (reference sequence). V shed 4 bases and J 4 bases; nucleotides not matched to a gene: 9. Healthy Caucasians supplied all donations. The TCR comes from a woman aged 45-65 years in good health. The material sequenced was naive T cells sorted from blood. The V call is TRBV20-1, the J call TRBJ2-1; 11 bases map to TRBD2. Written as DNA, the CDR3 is TGCAGTGCTATCAAAATAGGACTAGCGGGTTACAATGAGCAGTTCTTC. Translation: CSAIKIGLAGYNEQFF.